This T cell receptor (beta chain) was sequenced in a study of control samples from healthy donors and cancer patients (dated by TCRdb to 2020 to 2022). The library was prepared using the immunoSEQ multiplex PCR assay. Entries here come from immuneACCESS through TCRdb and include only in-frame sequences with V and J called. Some clones fail to appear in such tables; in the studies checked, an unresolved V gene covers under half of the shortfall, and the cause of the remainder is unknown. The sample records about 150,000 clones, 93% of which are singletons. The biggest ten clones account for 2% to 2.5% of the sample. Note on this clone: The antigen this receptor binds is unknown. No much larger clone is present one base from it, and per-base qualities are unavailable.

The receptor's source is a man between 45 and 60 years old in good health. Sequences were obtained from blood.

The CDR3 protein: CATSEAPGTEAFF. The DNA sequence is as follows: TGTGCCACCAGTGAAGCCCCGGGTACTGAAGCTTTCTTT. This sequence uses TRBV24-1 and TRBJ1-1; a confident D gene designation cannot be given. The cysteine opens and the phenylalanine closes a CDR3 of 13 amino acids. The retained sequence is limited to the CDR3, 39 bases, with the frame set at the first base. The V and J ends are trimmed by 4 bases and 5 bases, leaving 10 bases between them. The CDR1 and CDR2 encoded by the germline V gene are KGHDR and SFDVKD.